These 26 T cell receptor beta chains originate from one sample sequenced in a study of beta chain features in type 1 diabetes. Reverse transcribing all isolated RNA meant expressed TCRB transcripts were sequenced. Clones were read by immunoSEQ multiplex PCR, and TCRdb kept only the in-frame ones, dropping some. The sample comprises almost 350,000 clones, around a fifth of which are singletons, and about 0.045% rests with the top ten. The specimen was naive CD4+ T cells from blood. These receptors were taken from a woman aged 18-30 years in good health.

The CDR3 region has the DNA TGTGCCAGTAGGGTCGTACAGACGAACACTGAAGCTTTCTTT. As protein: CASRVVQTNTEAFF. The chain joins TRBV19 to TRBJ1-1; D gene uncertain. Germline V gene sequence: CDR1 LNHDA, CDR2 SQIVND (reference sequence). The CDR3 runs to 14 residues. V was clipped by 6 bases and J by 1 base, with 12 bases between them. The whole variable domain, filled in from reference TRBV19 and TRBJ1-1, reads DGGITQSPKYLFRKEGQNVTLSCEQNLNHDAMYWYRQDPGQGLRLIYYSQIVNDFQKGDIAEGYSVSREKKESFPLTVTSAQKNPTAFYLCASRVVQTNTEAFFGQGTRLTVV.

The chain is built from TRBV7-9 and TRBJ2-7, with 8 bases identical to TRBD1. Germline V gene sequence: CDR1 SEHNR, CDR2 FQNEAQ (reference sequence). The CDR3 extends over 14 amino acids. V gave up 5 bases and J gave up 5 bases; unmatched junction bases: 8. CDR3 residues: CASSPDRVGDEQYF. CDR3 nucleotide sequence: TGTGCCAGCAGCCCGGACAGGGTTGGAGACGAGCAGTACTTC.

The gene calls are TRBV4-1 and TRBJ1-5; D not certain. This CDR3 is built from 14 residues. The V gene's germline CDR1 is MGHRA and CDR2 YSYEKL. V lost 5 bases and J 1 base, leaving 9 bases between the germline ends. CDR3 sequence (DNA): TGCGCCAGCAGCGGCACACACAGCAATCAGCCCCAGCATTTT. Translation: CASSGTHSNQPQHF.

This clone came up a few times. This chain joins TRBV5-1 and TRBJ2-7; 8 bases line up with TRBD1. The CDR3 totals 11 residues. Trimming cost V 5 bases and J 5 bases; bases outside gene matches: 0. The V gene's germline CDR1 is SGHRS and CDR2 YFSETQ. CDR3 in DNA: TGCGCCAGCAGGACAGGGGACGAGCAGTACTTC. Protein: CASRTGDEQYF.

This chain joins TRBV6-5 and TRBJ1-2, with TRBD1 as a possible D gene (5 bases). Trimming pared 2 bases from V and 8 bases from J, leaving 15 bases between. The germline V gene has CDR1 MNHEY and CDR2 SVGAGI. This CDR3 has 14 residues. The chain's CDR3 is CASSYSVGLLGYTF. CDR3 bases: TGTGCCAGCAGTTACAGTGTGGGACTATTAGGCTACACCTTC.

The gene calls are TRBV10-3 and TRBJ1-2, with 7 bases that match TRBD1. This CDR3 region has 13 residues. Germline V lookup: CDR1 ENHRY, CDR2 SYGVKD. The J segment lost 2 bases and the V segment lost 6 bases, leaving 3 bases of the junction unmatched. CDR3 region: CAISPDRNYGYTF. CDR3 nucleotides: TGTGCCATCAGCCCGGACAGGAACTATGGCTACACCTTC.

The rearrangement links TRBV9 to TRBJ2-7; no clear D gene. Germline CDR1 reads SGDLS; CDR2 reads YYNGEE. The length of the CDR3 is 15 residues. V lost 0 bases, J lost 0 bases, and 10 bases lay in between. CDR3 sequence reads: CASSVGTVSSYEQYF. The CDR3 nucleotides are TGTGCCAGCAGCGTAGGTACAGTATCCTCCTACGAGCAGTACTTC. The full variable domain, in which reference TRBV9 and TRBJ2-7 provide the parts outside the CDR3, is DSGVTQTPKHLITATGQRVTLRCSPRSGDLSVYWYQQSLDQGLQFLIQYYNGEERAKGNILERFSAQQFPDLHSELNLSSLELGDSALYFCASSVGTVSSYEQYFGPGTRLTVT.

V and J are TRBV7-2 and TRBJ2-5; 9 bases are a match to TRBD2. Per the germline V gene, CDR1 is SGHTA and CDR2 is FQGNSA. The CDR3 is made up of 15 amino acids. With V trimmed by 4 bases and J by 2 bases, 5 bases remained unmatched. CDR3 in DNA: TGTGCCAGCAGCTCAATGCGGGGGGGGCAAGAGACCCAGTACTTC. It is translated as CASSSMRGGQETQYF.

There are a few counts of this clone. The chain recombines TRBV29-1 with TRBJ1-2, with 7 bases matching TRBD1. V was pared by 7 bases and J by 8 bases, with 13 bases of the junction left unmatched. This CDR3 region has 13 residues. Germline lookup yields CDR1 SQVTM and CDR2 ANQGSEA. DNA for the CDR3: TGCAGCGGGGCCGAACAGGGGACCGTCGGCTACACCTTC. Its translation is CSGAEQGTVGYTF.

As regards this clone: In the same sample, other DNA sequences code for this CDR3. This chain links TRBV19 with TRBJ1-2; the match to TRBD1 covers 8 bases. CDR1 is LNHDA and CDR2 is SQIVND in the germline V gene (reference sequence). The CDR3 length is 13 residues. V lost 6 bases and J lost 4; bases outside the gene matches: 4. CDR3 in DNA: TGTGCCAGTAGCCCAGGGGGCCTCTATGGCTACACCTTC. The encoded protein is CASSPGGLYGYTF. Full variable domain (missing parts from reference TRBV19 and TRBJ1-2): DGGITQSPKYLFRKEGQNVTLSCEQNLNHDAMYWYRQDPGQGLRLIYYSQIVNDFQKGDIAEGYSVSREKKESFPLTVTSAQKNPTAFYLCASSPGGLYGYTFGSGTRLTVV.

This clone was counted between two and nine times. The rearrangement links TRBV6-5 to TRBJ2-7; D uncertain. The V gene's germline CDR1 is MNHEY and CDR2 SVGAGI. The V and J ends lost 2 bases and 2 bases respectively, with 16 bases between them. The CDR3 is 16 amino acids. DNA for the CDR3: TGTGCCAGCAGTTACAACACGCCGAGTCAGGCCTACGAGCAGTACTTC. It translates to CASSYNTPSQAYEQYF.

A few counts support this clone. DNA for the CDR3: TGTGCCAGCAGTACTCTCCTCGGCGAGCAGTACTTC. Amino acid sequence: CASSTLLGEQYF. V usage is TRBV28 and J usage is TRBJ2-7; no definite D call. Trimming took off 5 bases at V and 6 bases at J, with 11 bases between the two ends. This CDR3 region has 12 residues. Germline V gene lookup returns CDR1 MDHEN and CDR2 SYDVKM.

This clone showed up just a few times. The chain is built from TRBV18 and TRBJ1-5; no clear D gene. This CDR3 has 13 amino acids. Germline V gene sequence: CDR1 KGHSH, CDR2 LQKENI. V dropped 6 bases and J dropped 0 bases, with 6 bases sitting between them. CDR3 amino acids: CASSRDSNQPQHF. Written as DNA, the CDR3 is TGTGCCAGCTCGAGGGATAGCAATCAGCCCCAGCATTTT. Full variable domain (rest looked up from reference TRBV18 and TRBJ1-5): NAGVMQNPRHLVRRRGQEARLRCSPMKGHSHVYWYRQLPEEGLKFMVYLQKENIIDESGMPKERFSAEFPKEGPSILRIQQVVRGDSAAYFCASSRDSNQPQHFGDGTRLSIL.

A few counts support this clone. V is TRBV25-1 and J is TRBJ2-7; D perhaps matches TRBD2 (6 bases). The CDR3 covers 14 residues. The V gene's germline CDR1 is MGHDK and CDR2 SYGVNS. Trimming stripped 2 bases from V and 3 bases from J, with 11 bases between. In DNA, the CDR3 is TGTGCCAGCAGTGAAAGGCAGGGAGGCTACGAGCAGTACTTC. Amino acid sequence: CASSERQGGYEQYF.

J is TRBJ2-6 and V is TRBV15; no definite D call. The germline V and J ends were trimmed by 8 bases and 1 base, with 6 bases remaining between them. Germline values: CDR1 LNHNV, CDR2 YYDKDF (reference sequence). This CDR3 has 13 amino acids. The CDR3 reads CATGASGANVLTF. The CDR3 DNA sequence: TGTGCCACCGGAGCGTCTGGGGCCAACGTCCTGACTTTC.

This clone has more than one count but fewer than ten. Here the CDR3 DNA reads TGTGCCAGTAGGGGACAGGGAGATGGCTACACCTTC. Protein: CASRGQGDGYTF. The genes are TRBV19 and TRBJ1-2; the match to TRBD1 covers 9 bases. The J segment lost 6 bases and the V segment lost 6 bases, leaving 2 bases of the junction unmatched. The CDR3 spans 12 residues. The germline V gene encodes CDR1 LNHDA and CDR2 SQIVND (reference sequence). Combining the CDR3 with reference TRBV19 and TRBJ1-2 gives the whole variable domain DGGITQSPKYLFRKEGQNVTLSCEQNLNHDAMYWYRQDPGQGLRLIYYSQIVNDFQKGDIAEGYSVSREKKESFPLTVTSAQKNPTAFYLCASRGQGDGYTFGSGTRLTVV.

CDR3 loop: CASSLPLRDRVTDTQYF. The CDR3 DNA sequence: TGTGCCAGCAGCTTGCCCCTCCGGGACAGGGTCACAGATACGCAGTATTTT. This chain uses TRBV7-6 with TRBJ2-3; TRBD1 aligns across 9 bases. Germline-derived CDR1 and CDR2 are SGHVS and FNYEAQ. Trimming cost V 3 bases and J 2 bases; bases outside gene matches: 9. This CDR3 contains 17 residues. Drawing the rest from reference TRBV7-6 and TRBJ2-3, the complete variable domain is GAGVSQSPRYKVTKRGQDVALRCDPISGHVSLYWYRQALGQGPEFLTYFNYEAQQDKSGLPNDRFSAERPEGSISTLTIQRTEQRDSAMYRCASSLPLRDRVTDTQYFGPGTRLTVL.

The chain carries TRBV11-2 and TRBJ1-1, with TRBD1 identical over 7 bases. Per the germline V gene, CDR1 is SGHAT and CDR2 is FQNNGV. CDR3 length: 16 amino acids. Unmatched junction bases numbered 13, after V lost 6 bases and J lost 3 bases. The DNA of the CDR3 is TGTGCCAGCAGATCACCCTACAGGGGCGGATACACTGAAGCTTTCTTT. Translating gives CASRSPYRGGYTEAFF.

This chain joins TRBV15 and TRBJ2-5, with 7 bases lining up with TRBD2. The length of the CDR3 is 14 residues. CDR1 and CDR2 (germline): LNHNV, YYDKDF (reference sequence). J was trimmed by 5 bases and V by 5 bases; bases with no gene match: 8. CDR3 residues: CATSSQAGIETQYF. CDR3 coding DNA: TGTGCCACCAGCTCTCAAGCGGGGATTGAGACCCAGTACTTC. Complete variable domain (other parts from reference TRBV15 and TRBJ2-5): DAMVIQNPRYQVTQFGKPVTLSCSQTLNHNVMYWYQQKSSQAPKLLFHYYDKDFNNEADTPDNFQSRRPNTSFCFLDIRSPGLGDTAMYLCATSSQAGIETQYFGPGTRLLVL.

V usage is TRBV6-5 and J usage is TRBJ1-1; D possibly corresponds to TRBD1 (6 bases). This CDR3 has 13 amino acids. V shed 2 bases and J shed 12 bases, with 16 bases lying between them. The germline V gene has CDR1 MNHEY and CDR2 SVGAGI. This CDR3 reads CASSYPDRGPSFF. The CDR3 DNA is TGTGCCAGCAGTTACCCGGACAGAGGGCCGTCTTTCTTT.

The V gene is TRBV2, the J gene TRBJ1-1, with D uncertain. Germline CDR1 and CDR2: SNHLY and FYNNEI. V was trimmed by 7 bases and J by 5 bases, leaving 11 bases between them. The CDR3 sequence is 12 residues long. The CDR3 nucleotides are TGTGCCAGCAATCGAGTCCGTACTGAAGCTTTCTTT. Translation: CASNRVRTEAFF. The entire variable domain, with the rest obtained from reference TRBV2 and TRBJ1-1, is as follows: EPEVTQTPSHQVTQMGQEVILRCVPISNHLYFYWYRQILGQKVEFLVSFYNNEISEKSEIFDDQFSVERPDGSNFTLKIRSTKLEDSAMYFCASNRVRTEAFFGQGTRLTVV.

As for this clone: A much bigger clone sits one base away, suggesting this may be a read error. The V call is TRBV2, the J call TRBJ2-6; 7 nucleotides align to TRBD1. Unmatched junction bases numbered 4, after V lost 6 bases and J lost 2 bases. The V gene's germline CDR1 is SNHLY and CDR2 FYNNEI. The CDR3 has 15 amino acids. DNA for the CDR3: TGTGCCAGCAGGGCCACAGGGGCTGGGGCCAACGTCCTGACTTTC. Its translation: CASRATGAGANVLTF.

This clone was counted a few times. The chain is built from TRBV6-6 and TRBJ1-3; D unresolved. The CDR3 is made up of 12 amino acids. The germline V gene encodes CDR1 MNHNY and CDR2 SVGAGI (reference sequence). V lost 8 bases to trimming and J lost 0 bases, with 5 bases between them. DNA of the CDR3: TGTGCCAGCCGTCCCTCTGGAAACACCATATATTTT. Translation gives CASRPSGNTIYF.

This clone has more than one count but fewer than ten. CDR3 region: CSVGPGGTGSYGYTF. The CDR3 DNA reads TGCAGCGTTGGCCCGGGCGGGACAGGATCCTATGGCTACACCTTC. The chain joins TRBV29-1 to TRBJ1-2; 8 bases match TRBD1. Trimming took 4 bases from V and 4 from J; bases not matched to a gene: 11. CDR3 length: 15 amino acids. Germline V gene lookup returns CDR1 SQVTM and CDR2 ANQGSEA.

This clone was counted a few times. This chain connects TRBV7-9 to TRBJ2-3; 10 bases are a match to TRBD2. CDR1 is SEHNR, CDR2 FQNEAQ, per germline (reference sequence). The CDR3 length is 17 residues. Trimming cost V 5 bases and J 4 bases; bases outside gene matches: 12. The CDR3 DNA is TGTGCCAGCAGCAAGACTAGCGGGCCCTCAGGGGCAGATACGCAGTATTTT. It codes for CASSKTSGPSGADTQYF.

This clone was observed a few times. V gene TRBV6-1 combines with J gene TRBJ2-3, with TRBD1 as a possible D gene (5 bases). V dropped 3 bases and J dropped 8 bases, with 12 bases sitting between them. Germline V gene data show CDR1 as MNHNS and CDR2 as SASEGT. The CDR3 contains 13 residues. The CDR3 loop reads CASSESSRGTQYF. The DNA of the CDR3 is TGTGCCAGCAGTGAGAGTTCAAGGGGTACGCAGTATTTT.